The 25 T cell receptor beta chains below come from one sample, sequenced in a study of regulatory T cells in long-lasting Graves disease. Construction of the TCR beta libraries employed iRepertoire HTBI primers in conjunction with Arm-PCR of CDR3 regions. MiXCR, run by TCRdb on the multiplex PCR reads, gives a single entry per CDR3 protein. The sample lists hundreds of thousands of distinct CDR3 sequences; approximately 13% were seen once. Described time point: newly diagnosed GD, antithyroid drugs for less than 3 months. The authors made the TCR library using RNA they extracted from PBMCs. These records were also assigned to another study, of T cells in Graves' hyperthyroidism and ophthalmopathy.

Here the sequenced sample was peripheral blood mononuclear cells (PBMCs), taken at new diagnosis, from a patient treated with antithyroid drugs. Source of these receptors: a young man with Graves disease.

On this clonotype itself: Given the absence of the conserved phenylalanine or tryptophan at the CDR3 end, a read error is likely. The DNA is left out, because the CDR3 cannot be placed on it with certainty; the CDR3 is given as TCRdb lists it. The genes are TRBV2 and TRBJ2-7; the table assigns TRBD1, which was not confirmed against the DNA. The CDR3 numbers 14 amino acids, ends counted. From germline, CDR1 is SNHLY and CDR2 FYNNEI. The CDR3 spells CASRIRDGALERYL.

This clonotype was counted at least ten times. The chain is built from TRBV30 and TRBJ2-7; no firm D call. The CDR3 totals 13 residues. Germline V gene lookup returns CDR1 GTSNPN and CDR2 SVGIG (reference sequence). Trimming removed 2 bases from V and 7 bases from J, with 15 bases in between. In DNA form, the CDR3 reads TGTGCCTGGAGTTGGCAGACCTCCGGGGAGCAGTACTTC. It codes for CAWSWQTSGEQYF.

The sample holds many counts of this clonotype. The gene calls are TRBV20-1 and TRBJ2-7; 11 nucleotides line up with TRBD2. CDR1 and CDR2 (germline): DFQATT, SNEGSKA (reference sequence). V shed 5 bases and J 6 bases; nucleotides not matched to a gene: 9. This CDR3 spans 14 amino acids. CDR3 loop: CSARLLAGGSEQYF. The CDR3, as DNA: TGCAGTGCTCGGCTGTTAGCGGGAGGGAGCGAGCAGTACTTC.

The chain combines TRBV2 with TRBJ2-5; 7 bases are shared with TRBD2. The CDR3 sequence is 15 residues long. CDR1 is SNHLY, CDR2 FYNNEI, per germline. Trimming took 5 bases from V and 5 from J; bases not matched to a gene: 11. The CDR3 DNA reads TGTGCCAGCAGTTTCCTATCGGGAGGCGGGGAGACCCAGTACTTC. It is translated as CASSFLSGGGETQYF.

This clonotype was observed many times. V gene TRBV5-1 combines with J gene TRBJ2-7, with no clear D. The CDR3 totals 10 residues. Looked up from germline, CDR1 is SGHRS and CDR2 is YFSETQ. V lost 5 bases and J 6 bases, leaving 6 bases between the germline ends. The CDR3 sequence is CASRPREQYF. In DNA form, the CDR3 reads TGCGCCAGCAGGCCGCGCGAGCAGTACTTC.

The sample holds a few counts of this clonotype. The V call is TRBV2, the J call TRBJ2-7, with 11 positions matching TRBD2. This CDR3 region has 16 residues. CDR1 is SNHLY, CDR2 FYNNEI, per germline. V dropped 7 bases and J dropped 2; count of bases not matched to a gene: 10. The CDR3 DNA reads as TGTGCCAGCAAGAGGGTCGGGACTAGCGGTACCTACGAGCAGTACTTC. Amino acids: CASKRVGTSGTYEQYF.

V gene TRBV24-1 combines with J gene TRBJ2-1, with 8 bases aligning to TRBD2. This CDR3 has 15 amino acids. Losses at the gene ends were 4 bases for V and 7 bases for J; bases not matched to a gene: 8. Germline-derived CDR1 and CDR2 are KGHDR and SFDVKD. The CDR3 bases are TGTGCCACCAGTGAGGCCGGGACTAGTGGGAATGAGCAGTTCTTC. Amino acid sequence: CATSEAGTSGNEQFF.

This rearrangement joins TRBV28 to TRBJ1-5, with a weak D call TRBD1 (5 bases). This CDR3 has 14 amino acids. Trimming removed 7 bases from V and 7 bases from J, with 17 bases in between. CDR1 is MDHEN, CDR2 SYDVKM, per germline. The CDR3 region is CASIYWGSGQPQHF. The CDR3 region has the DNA TGTGCCAGCATCTATTGGGGGTCGGGACAGCCCCAGCATTTT.

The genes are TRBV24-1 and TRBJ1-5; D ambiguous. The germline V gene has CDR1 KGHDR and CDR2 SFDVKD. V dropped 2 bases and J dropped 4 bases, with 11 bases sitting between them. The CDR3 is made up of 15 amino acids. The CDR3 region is CATSDSQKGNQPQHF. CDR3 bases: TGTGCCACCAGTGATTCCCAGAAGGGTAATCAGCCCCAGCATTTT.

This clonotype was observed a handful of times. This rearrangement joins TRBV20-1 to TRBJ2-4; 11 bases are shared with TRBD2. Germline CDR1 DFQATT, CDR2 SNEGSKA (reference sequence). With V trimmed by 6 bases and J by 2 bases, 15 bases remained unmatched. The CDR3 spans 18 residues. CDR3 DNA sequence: TGCAGTGCCCCGGGGCTAGCGGGAGGAACCTTTACCAAAAACATTCAGTACTTC. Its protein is CSAPGLAGGTFTKNIQYF.

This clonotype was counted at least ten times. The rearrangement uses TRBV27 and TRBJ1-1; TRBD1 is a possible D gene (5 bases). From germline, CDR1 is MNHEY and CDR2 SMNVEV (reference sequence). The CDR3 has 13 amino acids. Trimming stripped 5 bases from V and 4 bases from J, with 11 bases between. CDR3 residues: CASSPWGGTEAFF. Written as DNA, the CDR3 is TGTGCCAGCAGTCCCTGGGGGGGCACTGAAGCTTTCTTT.

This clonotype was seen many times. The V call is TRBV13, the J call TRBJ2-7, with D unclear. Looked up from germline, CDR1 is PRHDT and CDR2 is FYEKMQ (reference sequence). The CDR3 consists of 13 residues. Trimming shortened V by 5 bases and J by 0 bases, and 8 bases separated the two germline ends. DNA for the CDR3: TGTGCCAGCAGCACCCAGGACTCCTACGAGCAGTACTTC. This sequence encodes CASSTQDSYEQYF.

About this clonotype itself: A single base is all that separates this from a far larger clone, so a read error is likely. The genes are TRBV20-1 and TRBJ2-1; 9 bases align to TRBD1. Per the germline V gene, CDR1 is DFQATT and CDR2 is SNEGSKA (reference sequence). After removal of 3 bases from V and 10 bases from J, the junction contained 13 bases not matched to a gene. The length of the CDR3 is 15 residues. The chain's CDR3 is CSASPPGTGFDEQFF. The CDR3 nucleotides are TGCAGTGCTAGCCCCCCTGGGACAGGGTTCGACGAGCAGTTCTTC.

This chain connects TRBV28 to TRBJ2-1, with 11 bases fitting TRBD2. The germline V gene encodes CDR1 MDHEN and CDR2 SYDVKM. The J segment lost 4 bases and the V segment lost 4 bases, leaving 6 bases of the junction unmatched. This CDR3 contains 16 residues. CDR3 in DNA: TGTGCCAGCAGTTCAGGACTAGCGGGTGGGTACAATGAGCAGTTCTTC. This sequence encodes CASSSGLAGGYNEQFF.

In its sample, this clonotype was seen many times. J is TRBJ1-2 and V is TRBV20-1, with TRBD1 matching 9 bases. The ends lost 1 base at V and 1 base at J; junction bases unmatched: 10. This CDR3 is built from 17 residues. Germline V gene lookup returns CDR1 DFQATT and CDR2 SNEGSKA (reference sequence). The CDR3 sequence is CSARGTGQGIFNYGYTF. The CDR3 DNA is TGCAGTGCTAGAGGCACGGGACAGGGTATTTTTAACTATGGCTACACCTTC.

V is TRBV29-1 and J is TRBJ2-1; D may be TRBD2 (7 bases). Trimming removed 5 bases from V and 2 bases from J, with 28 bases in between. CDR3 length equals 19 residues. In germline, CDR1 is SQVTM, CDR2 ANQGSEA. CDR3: CSVRRGGGTGKSPYNEQFF. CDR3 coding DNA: TGCAGCGTTAGGAGGGGGGGTGGAACCGGCAAAAGCCCCTACAATGAGCAGTTCTTC.

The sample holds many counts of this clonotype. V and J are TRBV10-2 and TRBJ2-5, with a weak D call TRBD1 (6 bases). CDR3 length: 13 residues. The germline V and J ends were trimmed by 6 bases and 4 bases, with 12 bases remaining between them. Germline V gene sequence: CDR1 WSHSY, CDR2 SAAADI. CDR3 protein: CASSDLRGETQYF. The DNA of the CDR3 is TGCGCCAGCAGCGATCTCAGGGGAGAGACCCAGTACTTC.

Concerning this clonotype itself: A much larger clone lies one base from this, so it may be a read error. For the CDR3, the DNA is TGCAGTGCTAGGATTAGCGGCTCCTCCGAGCAGTACTTC. This codes for CSARISGSSEQYF. The chain combines TRBV20-1 with TRBJ2-7, with a possible D match to TRBD2 (6 bases). CDR3 length equals 13 residues. Germline V gene data show CDR1 as DFQATT and CDR2 as SNEGSKA (reference sequence).

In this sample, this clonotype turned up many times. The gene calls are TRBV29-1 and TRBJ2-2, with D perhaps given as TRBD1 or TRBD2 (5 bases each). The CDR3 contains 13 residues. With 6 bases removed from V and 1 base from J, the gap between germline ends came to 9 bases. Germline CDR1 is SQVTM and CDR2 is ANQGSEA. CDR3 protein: CSVRDGNTGELFF. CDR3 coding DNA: TGCAGCGTGAGGGACGGGAACACCGGGGAGCTGTTTTTT.

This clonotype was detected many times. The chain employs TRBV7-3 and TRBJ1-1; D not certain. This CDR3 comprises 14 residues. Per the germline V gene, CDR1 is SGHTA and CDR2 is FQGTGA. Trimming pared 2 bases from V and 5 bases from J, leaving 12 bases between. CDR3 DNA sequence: TGTGCCAGCAGCTTATTGAGTCTTGGAACTGAAGCTTTCTTT. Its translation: CASSLLSLGTEAFF.

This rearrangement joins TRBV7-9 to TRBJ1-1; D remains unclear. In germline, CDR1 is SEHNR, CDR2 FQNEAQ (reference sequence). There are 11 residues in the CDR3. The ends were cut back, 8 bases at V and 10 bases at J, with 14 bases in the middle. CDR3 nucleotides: TGTGCCAGCTCACCCCAGGTGAGAGCTTTCTTT. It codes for CASSPQVRAFF.

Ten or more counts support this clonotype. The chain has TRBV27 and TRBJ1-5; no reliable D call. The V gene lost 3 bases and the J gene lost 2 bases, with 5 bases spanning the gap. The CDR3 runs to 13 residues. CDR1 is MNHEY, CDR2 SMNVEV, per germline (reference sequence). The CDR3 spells CASSLDGNQPQHF. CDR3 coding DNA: TGTGCCAGCAGTTTGGACGGCAATCAGCCCCAGCATTTT.

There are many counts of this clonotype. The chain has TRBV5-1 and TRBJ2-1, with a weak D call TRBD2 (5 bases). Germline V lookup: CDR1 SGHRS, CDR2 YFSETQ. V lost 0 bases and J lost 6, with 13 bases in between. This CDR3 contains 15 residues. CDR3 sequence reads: CASSLENAGVNEQFF. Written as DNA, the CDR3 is TGCGCCAGCAGCTTGGAAAACGCGGGCGTCAATGAGCAGTTCTTC.

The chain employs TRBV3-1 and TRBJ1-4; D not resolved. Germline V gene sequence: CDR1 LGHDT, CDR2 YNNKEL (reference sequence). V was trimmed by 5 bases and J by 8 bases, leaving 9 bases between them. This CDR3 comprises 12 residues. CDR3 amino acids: CASSFEAEKLFF. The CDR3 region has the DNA TGTGCCAGCAGCTTCGAAGCAGAAAAACTGTTTTTT.

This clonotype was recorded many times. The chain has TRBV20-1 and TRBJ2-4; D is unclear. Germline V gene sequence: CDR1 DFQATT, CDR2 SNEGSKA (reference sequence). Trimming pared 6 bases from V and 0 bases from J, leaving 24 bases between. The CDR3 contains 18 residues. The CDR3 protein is CSAPKRVPQDLAKNIQYF. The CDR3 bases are TGCAGTGCGCCAAAAAGGGTTCCCCAGGACCTAGCCAAAAACATTCAGTACTTC.